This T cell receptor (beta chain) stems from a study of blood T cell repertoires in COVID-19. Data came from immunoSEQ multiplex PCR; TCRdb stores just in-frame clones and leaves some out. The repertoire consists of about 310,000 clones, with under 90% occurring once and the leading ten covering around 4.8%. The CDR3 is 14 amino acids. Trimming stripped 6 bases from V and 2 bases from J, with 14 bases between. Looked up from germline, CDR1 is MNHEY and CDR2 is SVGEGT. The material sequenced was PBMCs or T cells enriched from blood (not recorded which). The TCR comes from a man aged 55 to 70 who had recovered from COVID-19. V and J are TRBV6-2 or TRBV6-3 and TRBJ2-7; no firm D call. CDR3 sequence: CASSNTGIAYEQYF. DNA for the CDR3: TGTGCCAGCAGCAATACGGGTATTGCCTACGAGCAGTACTTC.